This T cell receptor (beta chain) derives from a study of blood T cell repertoires in COVID-19. Turning to the study itself: The United States, Italy and Spain provided the acute and convalescent COVID-19 samples. The analysed material was cDNA or gDNA that came from T cells, B-cell-depleted T cells, or PBMCs.

In the source study's methods: How many nucleated cells were present was estimated from reference gene primer amplification. Libraries were prepared by immunoSEQ multiplex PCR; TCRdb keeps only in-frame clonotypes and omits some of them. That table is the source of V, J and clone size, and D and trimming were worked out from the DNA. The sample carries 300,000 to 350,000 clones, around 90% recorded once. This CDR3 region has 13 residues. Seattle enrolled patients during active infection and tracked them longitudinally. Sequenced sample: peripheral blood. This sequence joins TRBV21-1 and TRBJ1-1. TRBV21-1 has pseudogene status. This receptor was taken from a woman under 40 with COVID-19, enrolled during active disease. CDR3 protein: CASSKAGQGGAFF. CDR3 DNA: TGTGCCAGCAGCAAAGCGGGGCAGGGAGGAGCTTTCTTT.